This is a list of T cell receptor beta chains from one sample in a study of response to subunit inactivated influenza vaccine. TCRdb called the RT-PCR reads again in MiXCR, with one record for every CDR3 protein. The data hold around 750,000 distinct CDR3 sequences, with 21% observed a single time. The sample here was PBMCs from blood, taken 5 days after vaccination. These receptor sequences come from a man in his forties or fifties who received an inactivated influenza vaccine. Both conserved end residues are part of each CDR3. Only some rows state a clone size, as once, few, many or a class for expanded clones.

TRBV7-9	few	TRBJ2-3	CASSLTNSVGVDTQYF
TRBV5-1	NA	TRBJ2-3	CASSYPGTESTDTQYF
TRBV4-1	few	TRBJ2-5	CASSQDPAGGQETQYF
TRBV5-8	NA	TRBJ1-1	CASSWGGAPTAFF
TRBV29-1	few	TRBJ1-2	CSGGQSDYGYTF
TRBV12-3/TRBV12-4	many	TRBJ2-7	CASSQGSAEQYF
TRBV12-3/TRBV12-4	many	TRBJ2-2	CASSPIVSNGELFF
TRBV5-1	NA	TRBJ2-5	CASSFGQPKQETQYF
TRBV29-1	many	TRBJ2-5	CSVGQGAKETQYF
TRBV5-1	NA	TRBJ1-2	CASSSGDRRTYGYTF
TRBV21-1	NA	TRBJ2-1	CASSKRGETSGKIDEQFF
TRBV20-1	NA	TRBJ1-1	CSARMDIYTPNTEAFF
TRBV7-2	many	TRBJ1-5	CASSDGQGAREPQHF
TRBV7-2	few	TRBJ2-5	CASSLAPGRAETQYF
TRBV12-3/TRBV12-4	NA	TRBJ1-1	CASSLTKAFF
TRBV6-1	many	TRBJ1-5	CASRPGHNNQPQHF
TRBV28	few	TRBJ2-7	CASSLRGLVQTYEQYF
TRBV6-5	NA	TRBJ2-3	CASSYSRTINPDTQYF
TRBV11-2	NA	TRBJ2-7	CASSLTDKYF
TRBV24-1	many	TRBJ2-2	CATSDSGRKNTGELFF
TRBV20-1	NA	TRBJ1-6	CSAKLEGNSPLHF
TRBV5-1	NA	TRBJ2-1	CASSLQTGVDEQFF
TRBV5-1	NA	TRBJ2-5	CASKGGQATETQYF
TRBV4-2	few	TRBJ1-3	CASSPWDSSGNTIYF
TRBV7-7	NA	TRBJ2-1	CASSPRINNEQFF
TRBV20-1	NA	TRBJ2-7	CSARSVGFEQYF
TRBV12-3/TRBV12-4	few	TRBJ2-1	CASTSGDEQFF
TRBV29-1	NA	TRBJ2-1	CSVGFQMSYNEQFF
TRBV7-2	many	TRBJ2-1	CASSDRVAGTDNEQFF
TRBV29-1	many	TRBJ2-5	CSVDRGHLQETQYF
TRBV11-2	NA	TRBJ2-7	CASSLTRVSHEQYF
TRBV29-1	NA	TRBJ1-1	CSVYAQGDMNTEAFF
TRBV29-1	few	TRBJ1-1	CSEKGVGVAEAFF
TRBV25-1	NA	TRBJ2-1	CASSEFTSGRNEQFF
TRBV11-2	few	TRBJ2-3	CASSRSGGGGDTQYF
TRBV10-3	NA	TRBJ2-3	CAISDYHNPGGTQYF
TRBV24-1	few	TRBJ2-2	CATSDPGRTGELFF
TRBV20-1	NA	TRBJ2-7	CSARRASGVSYEQYF
TRBV11-2	NA	TRBJ2-1	CASSLVASGGASSRNEQFF
TRBV24-1	NA	TRBJ2-3	CATSDYRVDTQYF
TRBV28	few	TRBJ2-1	CASSLLEGSNEQFF
TRBV20-1	many	TRBJ2-7	CSAPGTSGSYEQYF
TRBV11-2	NA	TRBJ1-1	CASRGKGPRGTEAFF
TRBV15	few	TRBJ2-7	CATSRDSFYEQYF
TRBV5-6	few	TRBJ2-5	CASSWSAAGIGQYF